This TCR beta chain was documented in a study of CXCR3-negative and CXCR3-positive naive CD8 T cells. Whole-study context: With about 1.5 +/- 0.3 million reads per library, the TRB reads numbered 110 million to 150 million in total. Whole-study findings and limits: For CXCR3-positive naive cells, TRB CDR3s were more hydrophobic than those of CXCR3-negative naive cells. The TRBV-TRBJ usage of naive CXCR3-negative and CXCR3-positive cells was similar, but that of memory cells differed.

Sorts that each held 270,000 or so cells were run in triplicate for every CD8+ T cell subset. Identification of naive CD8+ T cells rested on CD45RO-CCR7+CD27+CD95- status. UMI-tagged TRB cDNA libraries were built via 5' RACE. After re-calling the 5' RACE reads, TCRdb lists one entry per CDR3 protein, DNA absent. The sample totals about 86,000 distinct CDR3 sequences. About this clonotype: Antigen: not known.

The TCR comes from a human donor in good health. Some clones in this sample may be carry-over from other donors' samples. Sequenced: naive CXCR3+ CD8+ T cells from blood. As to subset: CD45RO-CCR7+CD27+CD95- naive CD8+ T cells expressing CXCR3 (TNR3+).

This chain's CDR3 is CASSEGQHSTDTQYF. This chain connects TRBV5-1 to TRBJ2-3; TCRdb picks TRBD1, but there is no DNA to check that call. The CDR3 has 15 residues. Germline CDR1 and CDR2: SGHRS and YFSETQ.